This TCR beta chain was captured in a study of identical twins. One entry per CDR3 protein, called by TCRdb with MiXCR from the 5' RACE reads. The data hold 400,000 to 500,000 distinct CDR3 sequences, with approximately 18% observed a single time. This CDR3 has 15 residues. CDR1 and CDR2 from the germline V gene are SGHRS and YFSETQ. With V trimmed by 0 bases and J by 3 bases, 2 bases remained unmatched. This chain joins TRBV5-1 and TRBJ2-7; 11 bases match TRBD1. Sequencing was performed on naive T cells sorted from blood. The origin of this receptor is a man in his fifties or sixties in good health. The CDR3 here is CASSLVGTGGYEQYF. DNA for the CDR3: TGCGCCAGCAGCTTGGTAGGGACAGGGGGCTACGAGCAGTACTTC.